These 9 T cell receptor beta chains were all obtained from the same sample, sequenced in a study of blood T cell repertoires in COVID-19. The table came from immunoSEQ multiplex PCR; TCRdb's copy has only in-frame clones and leaves some out. The table lists approximately 200,000 clones, 65% to 80% of them singletons, with roughly 12% in the top ten. Material for sequencing was peripheral blood. Receptors originate from a woman aged 45-65 years with acute or convalescent COVID-19.

The rearrangement links TRBV6-5 to TRBJ2-7, with 10 bases lining up with TRBD1. Germline assignment: CDR1 MNHEY and CDR2 SVGAGI. This CDR3 is 13 amino acids long. The J segment lost 0 bases and the V segment lost 10 bases, leaving 3 bases of the junction unmatched. This CDR3 is CAIRTGGSYEQYF. The CDR3, as DNA: TGTGCCATCAGGACAGGGGGCTCCTACGAGCAGTACTTC.

The rearrangement joins TRBV13 to TRBJ2-2; 8 bases are shared with TRBD2. The CDR3 is 16 amino acids. The ends lost 5 bases at V and 4 bases at J; junction bases unmatched: 9. Germline V CDR1 and CDR2: PRHDT, FYEKMQ (reference sequence). The CDR3 DNA reads as TGTGCCAGCAGCCCCGGGGTAGCGGGAATCACCGGGGAGCTGTTTTTT. As protein: CASSPGVAGITGELFF.

The rearrangement uses TRBV9 and TRBJ1-3; the match to TRBD1 covers 7 bases. CDR1 and CDR2 (germline): SGDLS, YYNGEE. J gave up 2 bases and V 3 bases, and 8 bases lay outside the gene matches. This CDR3 is built from 16 residues. In nucleotides, the CDR3 is TGTGCCAGCAGCGACCAAACCGGGACAGCTGGAAACACCATATATTTT. It is translated as CASSDQTGTAGNTIYF.

The rearrangement joins TRBV6-1 to TRBJ1-2, with 9 bases fitting TRBD1. The CDR3 is 13 residues long. The V segment lost 6 bases and the J segment 8 bases; nucleotides outside the gene matches: 7. CDR1 and CDR2 (germline): MNHNS, SASEGT. The CDR3 DNA follows: TGTGCCAGCAGCCGTACAGGGGGCCGAGGCTACACCTTC. This gives the protein CASSRTGGRGYTF.

The V and J genes are TRBV30 and TRBJ2-1; D may be TRBD1 (5 bases). The CDR3 sequence is 15 residues long. The germline V gene has CDR1 GTSNPN and CDR2 SVGIG (reference sequence). V dropped 4 bases and J dropped 0 bases, with 13 bases sitting between them. The CDR3 bases are TGTGCCTGGAATGTGGGGCGTGGCTCCTACAATGAGCAGTTCTTC. The encoded protein is CAWNVGRGSYNEQFF.

The chain recombines TRBV3-1 (or the pseudogene TRBV3-2) with TRBJ2-7; TRBD1 aligns across 8 bases. Germline V CDR1 and CDR2: LGHDT, YNNKEL (reference sequence). The CDR3 consists of 16 residues. With V trimmed by 3 bases and J by 6 bases, 13 bases remained unmatched. The CDR3: CASSQSWTGSNREQYF. CDR3 DNA: TGTGCCAGCAGCCAGTCCTGGACAGGGTCGAATCGCGAGCAGTACTTC.

The J gene is TRBJ2-7, the V gene TRBV4-3; 7 positions agree with TRBD1. Trimming took 4 bases from V and 3 from J; bases not matched to a gene: 15. CDR3 length equals 17 residues. CDR1 LGHNA and CDR2 YSLEER come from the germline V gene. The CDR3 DNA is TGCGCCAGCAGCCTAAAGCCGACGGGACAGTTGCTCTACGAGCAGTACTTC. Translating it yields CASSLKPTGQLLYEQYF.

V usage is TRBV11-3 and J usage is TRBJ2-1, with 7 bases that match TRBD2. V lost 1 base and J lost 4; bases outside the gene matches: 7. This CDR3 is built from 16 residues. Germline lookup yields CDR1 SGHNT and CDR2 YENEEA. The CDR3 region has the DNA TGTGCCAGCAGCTTAGTGGGAGGGCTGGCTTACAATGAGCAGTTCTTC. Translated: CASSLVGGLAYNEQFF.

The chain recombines TRBV7-9 with TRBJ1-2; 11 positions agree with TRBD1. The CDR3 is 14 amino acids. The trim removed 5 bases at V and 8 bases at J, leaving 7 bases unmatched. CDR1 and CDR2 from the germline V gene are SEHNR and FQNEAQ (reference sequence). CDR3 DNA sequence: TGTGCCAGCAGCGGCGGACAGGGGGCTTACGGCTACACCTTC. This encodes CASSGGQGAYGYTF.